Presented here are 29 T cell receptor beta chains from one specimen sequenced in a study of blood T cell repertoires in COVID-19 (dated by TCRdb to 2019 to 2021). Libraries were constructed by the immunoSEQ multiplex PCR assay. TCRdb mirrors the immuneACCESS table, restricted to in-frame sequences. Some clones are absent from its copies; in checked studies, under half trace to an unresolved V gene, and the reason for the others is unknown. This sample gives about 270,000 clones in total; roughly 86% of them show up just once. The top ten hold just under 9% of the sample. Sequences were obtained from peripheral blood. The receptor set was obtained from a middle-aged man with active or convalescent COVID-19.

This chain uses TRBV7-3 with TRBJ1-2, with 7 bases identical to TRBD1. With 5 bases clipped from V and 0 bases from J, the junction kept 6 bases outside the gene matches. The CDR3 runs to 15 residues. Germline CDR1 is SGHTA and CDR2 is FQGTGA. In nucleotides, the CDR3 is TGTGCCAGCAGCCCGGGACAGAACCCTAACTATGGCTACACCTTC. Protein product: CASSPGQNPNYGYTF.

This chain connects TRBV6-5 to TRBJ2-2; D is perhaps TRBD2 (7 bases). In germline, CDR1 is MNHEY, CDR2 SVGAGI. Trimming took off 2 bases at V and 7 bases at J, with 14 bases between the two ends. This CDR3 has 15 residues. CDR3: CASSYRGGGGGELFF. In DNA form, the CDR3 reads TGTGCCAGCAGTTACCGAGGGGGGGGCGGCGGGGAGCTGTTTTTT.

The J gene is TRBJ2-1, the V gene TRBV28, with 7 bases matching TRBD2. J lost 8 bases, V lost 7 bases, and 8 bases had no gene match. This CDR3 is built from 13 residues. Germline V gene lookup returns CDR1 MDHEN and CDR2 SYDVKM. The CDR3 DNA follows: TGTGCCAGCACTTCGTCGACTAGCCATGAGCAGTTCTTC. It translates to CASTSSTSHEQFF.

The gene calls are TRBV9 and TRBJ1-1; perhaps TRBD1 as D (6 bases). The CDR3 covers 15 residues. Per germline, CDR1 SGDLS and CDR2 YYNGEE. Trimming pared 2 bases from V and 0 bases from J, leaving 11 bases between. As DNA, the CDR3 is TGTGCCAGCAGCGTCCTGACAGGCATGAACACTGAAGCTTTCTTT. This gives the protein CASSVLTGMNTEAFF.

The chain links TRBV7-3 to TRBJ2-1; 11 bases align to TRBD2. The V gene end was trimmed by 2 bases and the J gene end by 4 bases; junction bases not matched to a gene: 4. The CDR3 contains 16 residues. CDR1 SGHTA and CDR2 FQGTGA come from the germline V gene. In DNA, the CDR3 is TGTGCCAGCAGCTTATCTAGCGGGGGGAAATACAATGAGCAGTTCTTC. Protein: CASSLSSGGKYNEQFF.

This clone was seen more than once but under ten times. This chain joins TRBV6-1 and TRBJ2-1; D perhaps matches TRBD2 (6 bases). The CDR3 runs 15 residues. Trimming cost V 3 bases and J 5 bases, with 14 bases left between them. CDR1 is MNHNS, CDR2 SASEGT, per germline. This chain's CDR3 is CASSDRTNPDNEQFF. The DNA for the CDR3 is TGTGCCAGCAGTGACCGGACTAACCCGGACAATGAGCAGTTCTTC.

The V and J genes are TRBV6-5 and TRBJ1-1, with 9 bases fitting TRBD1. The CDR3 length is 14 residues. Germline values: CDR1 MNHEY, CDR2 SVGAGI. The trim removed 5 bases at V and 11 bases at J, leaving 12 bases unmatched. The CDR3 is CASSRQPGQGRAFF. The CDR3 DNA is TGTGCCAGCAGTCGCCAGCCGGGACAGGGAAGGGCTTTCTTT.

The CDR3 bases are TGTGCCAGCAGCTTATTGGCGGCGGGGGGGCTCCGGGAGCAGTACTTC. Protein sequence: CASSLLAAGGLREQYF. The V call is TRBV11-2, the J call TRBJ2-7, with 9 bases aligning to TRBD2. CDR3 length equals 16 residues. J lost 7 bases, V lost 2 bases, and 12 bases had no gene match. Germline CDR1 and CDR2: SGHAT and FQNNGV.

The V and J genes are TRBV3-1 (or the pseudogene TRBV3-2) and TRBJ1-2, with D uncertain. The ends were cut back, 3 bases at V and 0 bases at J, with 11 bases in the middle. The CDR3 sequence is 15 residues long. Germline-derived CDR1 and CDR2 are LGHDT and YNNKEL (reference sequence). CDR3 residues: CASSQVTRANYGYTF. CDR3 DNA sequence: TGTGCCAGCAGCCAGGTTACTCGAGCTAACTATGGCTACACCTTC.

This rearrangement joins TRBV28 to TRBJ2-5, with TRBD2 matching over 8 bases. CDR3 length: 14 residues. Trimming removed 6 bases from V and 2 bases from J; junction bases left unmatched: 5. Germline V gives CDR1 MDHEN, CDR2 SYDVKM. The CDR3: CASRRSGDQETQYF. The CDR3 region has the DNA TGTGCCAGCAGACGTAGCGGGGATCAAGAGACCCAGTACTTC.

V usage is TRBV9 and J usage is TRBJ2-1; 8 nucleotides match TRBD2. CDR3 length equals 15 residues. With 5 bases clipped from V and 7 bases from J, the junction kept 11 bases outside the gene matches. The germline gives CDR1 SGDLS, CDR2 YYNGEE. The CDR3 loop reads CASRPGVSGKNEQFF. The CDR3 DNA follows: TGTGCCAGCAGACCGGGGGTTAGCGGGAAAAATGAGCAGTTCTTC.

This rearrangement joins TRBV30 to TRBJ2-2; possible D gene TRBD2, 6 bases. CDR3 length equals 14 residues. Germline values: CDR1 GTSNPN, CDR2 SVGIG (reference sequence). V was cut by 5 bases and J by 2 bases, with 12 bases left in between. This CDR3 is CAWATGSNTGELFF. CDR3 sequence (DNA): TGTGCCTGGGCGACCGGGAGCAACACCGGGGAGCTGTTTTTT. Full variable domain (missing parts from reference TRBV30 and TRBJ2-2): SQTIHQWPATLVQPVGSPLSLECTVEGTSNPNLYWYRQAAGRGLQLLFYSVGIGQISSEVPQNLSASRPQDRQFILSSKKLLLSDSGFYLCAWATGSNTGELFFGEGSRLTVL.

CDR3 protein: CASSQGTAGTATEAFF. CDR3 nucleotide sequence: TGCGCCAGCAGCCAAGGTACAGCCGGTACGGCCACTGAAGCTTTCTTT. V and J are TRBV4-1 and TRBJ1-1; no clear D gene. The V gene's germline CDR1 is MGHRA and CDR2 YSYEKL. V shed 1 base and J shed 4 bases, with 16 bases lying between them. The CDR3 runs 16 residues.

This sequence joins TRBV6-5 and TRBJ1-2; 8 positions match TRBD1. The V and J ends lost 5 bases and 7 bases, in that order; junction bases with no gene match: 6. Germline CDR1 is MNHEY and CDR2 is SVGAGI. This CDR3 is 13 amino acids long. The CDR3 DNA reads TGTGCCAGCAGTAACCAGGGGGCACTTGGCTACACCTTC. Translated, it gives CASSNQGALGYTF.

V usage is TRBV11-1 and J usage is TRBJ1-1, with TRBD1 identical over 8 bases. Trimming at V came to 4 bases and at J to 2 bases, leaving 9 bases not matched to a gene. Germline CDR1 is SGHAT and CDR2 is FQDESV (reference sequence). The CDR3 runs to 16 residues. CDR3 amino acids: CASSSTGVGSNTEAFF. In DNA form, the CDR3 reads TGTGCCAGCAGCTCGACAGGGGTGGGAAGTAACACTGAAGCTTTCTTT.

The chain is built from TRBV5-4 and TRBJ2-7, with D maybe TRBD2 (5 bases). In germline, CDR1 is SGHNT, CDR2 YYREEE (reference sequence). The CDR3 length is 15 residues. Trimming pared 0 bases from V and 0 bases from J, leaving 10 bases between. DNA of the CDR3: TGTGCCAGCAGCTTGGAACCGGGAATCTCCTACGAGCAGTACTTC. It is translated as CASSLEPGISYEQYF.

This chain uses TRBV9 with TRBJ2-1; tentatively, D is TRBD2 (5 bases). Germline CDR1 reads SGDLS; CDR2 reads YYNGEE. The CDR3 is 13 residues long. Trimming stripped 4 bases from V and 9 bases from J, with 14 bases between. The CDR3 region is CASSPAELSEQFF. The CDR3 nucleotides read TGTGCCAGCAGCCCAGCGGAGCTTAGTGAGCAGTTCTTC.

The chain joins TRBV6-1 to TRBJ1-2, with TRBD1 matching over 8 bases. The V segment lost 2 bases and the J segment 2 bases; nucleotides outside the gene matches: 4. Germline V gene data show CDR1 as MNHNS and CDR2 as SASEGT. CDR3 length: 15 amino acids. CDR3 coding DNA: TGTGCCAGCAGTGAACTGGACAGGGAAAACTATGGCTACACCTTC. It codes for CASSELDRENYGYTF.

V and J are TRBV27 and TRBJ1-6; TRBD1 might be the D (5 bases). Deletions cut 6 bases from V and 9 bases from J, with 9 bases between. This CDR3 comprises 12 residues. Germline-derived CDR1 and CDR2 are MNHEY and SMNVEV (reference sequence). CDR3 loop: CASRRDVSPLHF. The CDR3 nucleotides read TGTGCCAGCAGGCGGGACGTTTCACCCCTCCACTTT.

This chain connects TRBV5-6 to TRBJ2-7; 7 nucleotides align to TRBD2. CDR1 and CDR2 from the germline V gene are SGHDT and YYEEEE. V gave up 2 bases and J gave up 2 bases; unmatched junction bases: 7. The CDR3 sequence is 15 residues long. The CDR3 protein is CASSLMWEGPYEQYF. DNA of the CDR3: TGTGCCAGCAGCTTAATGTGGGAGGGCCCCTACGAGCAGTACTTC.

The chain couples TRBV5-6 to TRBJ2-1, with D possibly TRBD2 on 5 matching bases. V was pared by 4 bases and J by 4 bases, with 9 bases between. Germline V CDR1 and CDR2: SGHDT, YYEEEE. This CDR3 spans 13 amino acids. This chain's CDR3 is CASSPGGYNEQFF. The CDR3 DNA reads as TGTGCCAGCAGCCCAGGAGGTTACAATGAGCAGTTCTTC.

This chain links TRBV2 with TRBJ1-4; D may be TRBD1 (6 bases). The germline CDR1 and CDR2 sequences are SNHLY and FYNNEI. The CDR3 is 10 amino acids. The V and J ends lost 10 bases and 8 bases respectively, with 8 bases between them. CDR3 sequence (DNA): TGTGCCACCCAGGGGGAAAAACTGTTTTTT. Translating it yields CATQGEKLFF. Complete variable domain (other parts from reference TRBV2 and TRBJ1-4): EPEVTQTPSHQVTQMGQEVILRCVPISNHLYFYWYRQILGQKVEFLVSFYNNEISEKSEIFDDQFSVERPDGSNFTLKIRSTKLEDSAMYFCATQGEKLFFGSGTQLSVL.

The V gene is TRBV29-1, the J gene TRBJ2-1; D is uncertain. This CDR3 has 13 residues. V was trimmed by 8 bases and J by 0 bases, leaving 11 bases between them. Germline V gene data show CDR1 as SQVTM and CDR2 as ANQGSEA. Here the CDR3 reads CSLPSSSYNEQFF. For the CDR3, the DNA is TGCAGCCTCCCAAGTAGCTCCTACAATGAGCAGTTCTTC.

This clone appeared a few times. In the same sample, other DNA sequences code for this CDR3. The V and J genes are TRBV5-1 and TRBJ1-3; 9 nucleotides agree with TRBD1. The CDR3 is 15 amino acids. From germline, CDR1 is SGHRS and CDR2 YFSETQ. Unmatched junction bases numbered 3, after V lost 5 bases and J lost 0 bases. CDR3 protein: CASSLDRGSGNTIYF. In nucleotides, the CDR3 is TGCGCCAGCAGTCTGGACAGGGGCTCTGGAAACACCATATATTTT.

The rearrangement links TRBV11-2 to TRBJ1-3, with 7 bases that match TRBD1. This CDR3 comprises 14 residues. V shed 6 bases and J 6 bases; nucleotides not matched to a gene: 8. Germline V gene data show CDR1 as SGHAT and CDR2 as FQNNGV. This chain's CDR3 is CASRNRGSENTIYF. The DNA of the CDR3 is TGTGCCAGCAGAAACAGGGGTTCGGAAAACACCATATATTTT.

Written as DNA, the CDR3 is TGTGCCAGCAGTCCTAGCGGGGGGGCTTTGGACGAGCAGTTCTTC. Its translation: CASSPSGGALDEQFF. V gene TRBV28 combines with J gene TRBJ2-1; 12 nucleotides match TRBD2. The length of the CDR3 is 15 residues. Germline assignment: CDR1 MDHEN and CDR2 SYDVKM. The ends lost 5 bases at V and 10 bases at J; junction bases unmatched: 9.

This rearrangement joins TRBV19 to TRBJ1-2; D uncertain. Trimming cost V 8 bases and J 3 bases, with 7 bases left between them. CDR3 length: 11 amino acids. Germline loops: CDR1 LNHDA, CDR2 SQIVND (reference sequence). CDR3 DNA sequence: TGTGCCAGTTCAGGCGACTATGGCTACACCTTC. Encoded protein: CASSGDYGYTF. The whole variable domain, remainder taken from reference TRBV19 and TRBJ1-2, is DGGITQSPKYLFRKEGQNVTLSCEQNLNHDAMYWYRQDPGQGLRLIYYSQIVNDFQKGDIAEGYSVSREKKESFPLTVTSAQKNPTAFYLCASSGDYGYTFGSGTRLTVV.

The genes are TRBV7-9 and TRBJ1-5; 10 bases line up with TRBD1. The CDR3 totals 14 residues. J was trimmed by 5 bases and V by 7 bases; bases with no gene match: 5. Germline V gives CDR1 SEHNR, CDR2 FQNEAQ (reference sequence). The CDR3 spells CASTPDRGDQPQHF. The CDR3 DNA follows: TGTGCCAGCACCCCGGACAGGGGGGATCAGCCCCAGCATTTT.

The chain combines TRBV10-3 with TRBJ2-3, with TRBD2 identical over 10 bases. This CDR3 has 13 amino acids. V dropped 8 bases and J dropped 8; count of bases not matched to a gene: 7. Germline V CDR1 and CDR2: ENHRY, SYGVKD. The DNA for the CDR3 is TGTGCCATCGAGCTAGCGGGGGAAGGTACGCAGTATTTT. Translating gives CAIELAGEGTQYF.